This TCR beta chain was sequenced during a study of blood T cell repertoires in COVID-19 (dated by TCRdb to about 2020). Background on the whole study: Collaborator samples came from the United States, Italy and Spain and covered acute and convalescent phases of COVID-19. The material from the prospective study consisted of cDNA or gDNA derived from T cells, B-cell-depleted T cells, or PBMCs. Subjects who had been exposed to COVID-19, were actively infected with it, or had recovered from it provided the deeply sampled blood TCRbeta repertoires that made up the dataset. Sample metadata almost always included a de-identified subject ID, COVID-19 status, age in years and sex. A freely available public database, intended as a resource for researchers studying the immune response to SARS-CoV-2, is where the repertoires were released. Samples were obtained from the ongoing ImmuneRACE study (first 160 participants) and from some 1,300 subjects provided by 6 global collaborators. Where HLA class I and class II types were available, the types were taken from metadata supplied by the sample provider, not from assay-based typing. Points the paper makes about the study in general: Clinical and demographic metadata were provided uncurated, with the amount varying by source and participant.

One collaborating source in Seattle enrolled patients while the patients were actively infected and followed the patients over time throughout the course of disease. Collaborating institutions collected whole blood in K2EDTA tubes following their own protocols. Collaborator samples were shipped for TCRbeta analysis as frozen whole blood, isolated PBMCs, or DNA extracted from either sample type. A note on this clone: Its target antigen remains unknown. Per-nucleotide qualities are absent, and no much larger clonotype sits a single base away.

TCRbeta CDR3 regions were amplified from genomic DNA by means of the immunoSEQ Assay, a bias-controlled multiplex PCR. As for the authors' bioinformatics: The number of nucleated cells in each sample was estimated by amplification of reference gene primers within the assay. To quantify the absolute abundance of each unique TCRbeta CDR3 rearrangement, sequence reads were collapsed and filtered. Productive Simpson clonality was computed per sample as the square root of Simpson's diversity index over productive rearrangements. TCRdb retrieved this table from immuneACCESS and kept in-frame rearrangements only. Not all clones are present; in checked studies, unresolved V genes account for under half, and no reason is known for the remainder. The DNA was the basis for D and trimming; V, J and clone size are from that table. The sample table contains about 64,000 clones; only one count was recorded for roughly 78% of them. Approximately 15% of the sample is in the top ten clones.

Material: peripheral blood. The TCR comes from a man aged 55-75 years with COVID-19, enrolled during active disease.

The CDR3 protein: CASSPQGQGSSGNTIYF. The bases are TGTGCCAGCTCACCACAGGGACAGGGCTCCTCTGGAAACACCATATATTTT. The chain is encoded by TRBV18 joined to TRBJ1-3, with 9 middle bases fitting TRBD1. CDR1 and CDR2 are drawn from the germline V gene: KGHSH, LQKENI. V is cut back by 1 base and J by 0 bases, with 4 bases in the junction unmatched. There are 17 amino acids in the CDR3, from cysteine to phenylalanine inclusive. Only the CDR3 DNA stays, 51 bases, in frame from base 1.